A single sample is the source of the 13 T cell receptor beta chains below, sequenced in a study of OX40 agonist ivuxolimab in advanced cancers. Repertoires were generated with immunoSEQ multiplex PCR, while TCRdb's copy carries only in-frame clones and drops some. The repertoire holds some 64,000 clones, with around 90% as singletons. This material consisted of CD4+ or CD8+ T cells sorted from blood, taken in a trial of the OX40 agonist ivuxolimab. These receptors all come from an adult with an advanced solid tumor such as melanoma, head and neck, liver or kidney cancer.

This clone was observed a handful of times. This chain connects TRBV19 to TRBJ1-2, with 7 bases lining up with TRBD1. Trimming removed 7 bases from V and 13 bases from J; junction bases left unmatched: 12. CDR3 size: 12 residues. Germline V gives CDR1 LNHDA, CDR2 SQIVND (reference sequence). CDR3 in amino acids: CASTTRQGRTTF. CDR3 DNA sequence: TGTGCCAGTACCACACGACAGGGCCGAACCACCTTC.

The chain carries TRBV2 and TRBJ1-5; D ambiguous. From germline, CDR1 is SNHLY and CDR2 FYNNEI. V lost 3 bases and J 5 bases, leaving 11 bases between the germline ends. The CDR3 spans 14 residues. Here the CDR3 reads CASSDYGYDQPQHF. DNA for the CDR3: TGTGCCAGCAGTGATTACGGTTATGATCAGCCCCAGCATTTT.

The V and J genes are TRBV2 and TRBJ1-4; maybe TRBD1 (5 bases). V dropped 5 bases and J dropped 0 bases, with 13 bases sitting between them. The length of the CDR3 is 16 residues. Germline CDR1 SNHLY, CDR2 FYNNEI. The CDR3 DNA reads TGTGCCAGCAGTTATGGGGCCCTTACAACTAATGAAAAACTGTTTTTT. Translated: CASSYGALTTNEKLFF.

V gene TRBV30 combines with J gene TRBJ2-7; D is ambiguous. This CDR3 is 14 amino acids long. The V end lost 2 bases, the J end lost 3 bases, and 14 bases lay between the germline ends. Germline CDR1 and CDR2: GTSNPN and SVGIG (reference sequence). The CDR3 loop is CAWSRLGYRYEQYF. DNA for the CDR3: TGTGCCTGGAGTCGTCTGGGCTACCGCTACGAGCAGTACTTC.

CDR3 residues: CASSPPPQGSDNEKLFF. The CDR3 DNA sequence: TGTGCCAGCAGCCCTCCCCCCCAGGGGTCTGATAATGAAAAACTGTTTTTT. The gene calls are TRBV27 and TRBJ1-4, with TRBD1 as a possible D gene (6 bases). V shed 6 bases and J shed 4 bases, with 21 bases lying between them. Germline CDR1 is MNHEY and CDR2 is SMNVEV (reference sequence). The CDR3 runs to 17 residues.

This chain uses TRBV2 with TRBJ1-5; 9 nucleotides line up with TRBD1. Germline assignment: CDR1 SNHLY and CDR2 FYNNEI. The CDR3 is 17 residues long. Losses at the gene ends were 4 bases for V and 7 bases for J; bases not matched to a gene: 14. The CDR3 sequence: CASSVPRGQGLRQPQHF. The CDR3 coding sequence is TGTGCCAGCAGTGTACCCCGGGGACAGGGCCTCAGACAGCCCCAGCATTTT. Combining the CDR3 with reference TRBV2 and TRBJ1-5 gives the whole variable domain EPEVTQTPSHQVTQMGQEVILRCVPISNHLYFYWYRQILGQKVEFLVSFYNNEISEKSEIFDDQFSVERPDGSNFTLKIRSTKLEDSAMYFCASSVPRGQGLRQPQHFGDGTRLSIL.

The chain uses TRBV10-3 and TRBJ1-2; 7 nucleotides agree with TRBD1. The germline V gene has CDR1 ENHRY and CDR2 SYGVKD. The CDR3 is 14 amino acids. J gave up 4 bases and V 5 bases, and 7 bases lay outside the gene matches. The CDR3 reads CAISNDRDLYGYTF. In DNA, the CDR3 is TGTGCCATCAGTAACGACAGGGACCTCTATGGCTACACCTTC.

This clone was seen just once. This chain joins TRBV14 and TRBJ2-7, with a tentative D call TRBD2 (6 bases). The V gene lost 4 bases and the J gene lost 1 base, with 17 bases spanning the gap. The CDR3 extends over 16 amino acids. Germline CDR1 and CDR2: SGHDN and FVKESK. The CDR3 DNA reads TGTGCCAGCAGCCCCCATAGCGGTAGCGCGTCCTACGAGCAGTACTTC. It specifies CASSPHSGSASYEQYF.

This clone is a singleton in its sample. This chain connects TRBV6-6 to TRBJ2-5; no definite D call. The CDR3 has 14 residues. Germline CDR1 reads MNHNY; CDR2 reads SVGAGI (reference sequence). Trimming took off 2 bases at V and 4 bases at J, with 11 bases between the two ends. The CDR3 sequence is CASSYDTGRETQYF. The DNA of the CDR3 is TGTGCCAGCAGTTACGATACTGGCAGAGAGACCCAGTACTTC.

The J gene is TRBJ1-4, the V gene TRBV5-6; 8 positions match TRBD1. V trimming: 4 bases; J trimming: 0 bases; junction bases outside the gene matches: 5. The length of the CDR3 is 16 residues. CDR1 and CDR2 from the germline V gene are SGHDT and YYEEEE. CDR3: CASSVRGPSTNEKLFF. The CDR3 DNA sequence: TGTGCCAGCAGCGTCAGGGGGCCATCAACTAATGAAAAACTGTTTTTT.

V gene TRBV6-5 combines with J gene TRBJ2-5; tentative D call: TRBD2 (6 bases). This CDR3 region has 13 residues. In germline, CDR1 is MNHEY, CDR2 SVGAGI. V was trimmed by 6 bases and J by 7 bases, leaving 15 bases between them. CDR3 bases: TGTGCCAGCAGGGGGACTCAAAGGGGGACCCAGTACTTC. Translating it yields CASRGTQRGTQYF.

The chain has TRBV10-3 and TRBJ2-3; D possibly corresponds to TRBD2 (5 bases). Germline assignment: CDR1 ENHRY and CDR2 SYGVKD. Trimming removed 8 bases from V and 6 bases from J, with 12 bases in between. CDR3 length equals 12 residues. CDR3: CAIRREGDTQYF. In DNA form, the CDR3 reads TGTGCCATCCGTCGGGAAGGCGATACGCAGTATTTT.

This clone was observed a single time. The chain has TRBV5-8 and TRBJ1-2; 9 bases are a match to TRBD1. The CDR3 is 14 residues long. CDR1 SGHTS and CDR2 YDEGEE come from the germline V gene. The V segment lost 6 bases and the J segment 5 bases; nucleotides outside the gene matches: 8. The CDR3 nucleotides are TGTGCCAGCATTGACAGGGGGTTTGGGTATGGCTACACCTTC. Translated: CASIDRGFGYGYTF.